This TCR beta chain was observed in a study of T-cell reconstitution after alpha-beta-depleted transplantation in children (dated by TCRdb to between 2015 and 2016). Study-level background: Using TCR repertoire profiling, the study followed T-cell immune reconstitution in a quantitative way in children after TCRalphabeta/CD19-depleted allogeneic hematopoietic cell transplantation.

V and J are trimmed by 7 bases and 1 base, and the gene matches miss 8 bases of the junction. The CDR3 runs 16 amino acids, cysteine and phenylalanine included. Of the read, only the CDR3 DNA is kept; its 48 bases are in frame from base 1. The meaning of the sample's treatment or condition label: allogeneic hematopoietic cell transplantation with graft depleted of TCRalphabeta T cells and CD19 B cells. The transplant recipients were children given TCRalphabeta/CD19-depleted allogeneic hematopoietic cell grafts. As regards this clonotype: The antigen it binds to is not known. Base quality data are lacking; no much larger clone is found one base away.

Results the study describes overall, beyond this receptor: Over the following months the frequencies of hyperexpanded clones went down, and after one year T-cell counts and TCRbeta diversity were mostly credited to newly produced T cells. In some patients, the high TCRbeta diversity seen at day 60 was put down to recipient T cells and intrathymic progenitors that had survived conditioning. Apparently early alphabetaT-cell count recovery about two months after transplant reportedly relied on only several hundred rapidly expanded clones derived from non-depleted graft cells.

Library creation used PCR. This sample was sequenced with an Illumina HiSeq 2500. TCR library preparation used molecular barcoding, with unique molecular identifiers applied to normalize quantification of the TCRbeta repertoire. The public sequencing data were trimmed at Q25 with fastp and processed into clonotypes with MiXCR by TCRdb, which kept only in-frame beta chains. Each CDR3 protein gets just one entry, which takes the most common genes and DNA from the rows behind it. In all, the sample holds about 220,000 distinct CDR3 sequences, and approximately 17% of those were seen once. The ten largest clones represent about 41% of the sample.

Source: PBMCs, mostly from graft donor cells, taken 360 days after TCRalphabeta/CD19-depleted stem cell transplant. This TCR was recovered from a male patient between 2 and 10 years old who had a stem cell transplant for acute lymphoblastic leukemia, so the T cells may come from the graft donor. The chain uses TRBV12-3 or TRBV12-4 and TRBJ2-3; 10 middle bases align to TRBD2. CDR3 sequence: CASILSGTSGTDTQYF. The bases read TGTGCCAGCATCCTATCCGGGACTAGCGGCACAGATACGCAGTATTTT.